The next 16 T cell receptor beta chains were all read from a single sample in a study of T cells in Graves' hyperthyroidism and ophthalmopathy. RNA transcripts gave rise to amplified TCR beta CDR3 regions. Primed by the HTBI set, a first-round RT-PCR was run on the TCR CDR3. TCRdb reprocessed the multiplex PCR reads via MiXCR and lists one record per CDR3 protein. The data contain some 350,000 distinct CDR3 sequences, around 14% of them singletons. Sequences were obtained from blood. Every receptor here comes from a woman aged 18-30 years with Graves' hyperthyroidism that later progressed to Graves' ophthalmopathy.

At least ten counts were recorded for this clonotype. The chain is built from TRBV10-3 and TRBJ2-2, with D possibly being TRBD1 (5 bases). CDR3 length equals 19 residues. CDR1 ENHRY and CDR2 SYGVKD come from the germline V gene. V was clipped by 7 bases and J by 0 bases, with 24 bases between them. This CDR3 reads CAIKGNHGQGASNTGELFF. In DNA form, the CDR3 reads TGTGCCATCAAGGGGAACCATGGCCAGGGCGCCTCGAACACCGGGGAGCTGTTTTTT.

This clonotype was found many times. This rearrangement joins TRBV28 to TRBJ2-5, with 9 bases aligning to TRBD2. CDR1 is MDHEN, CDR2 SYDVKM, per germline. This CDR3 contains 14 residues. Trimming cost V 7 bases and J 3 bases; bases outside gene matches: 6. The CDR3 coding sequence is TGTGCCAGCACTAGGGCTAGCGGGAAAGAGACCCAGTACTTC. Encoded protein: CASTRASGKETQYF.

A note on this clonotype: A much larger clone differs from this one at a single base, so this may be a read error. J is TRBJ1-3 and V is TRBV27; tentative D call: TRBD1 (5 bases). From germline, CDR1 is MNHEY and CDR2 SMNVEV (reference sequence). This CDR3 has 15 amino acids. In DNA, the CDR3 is TGTGCCAGCAGTTTATCGAGAGGGGCTGGAAACACCGTATATTTT. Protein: CASSLSRGAGNTVYF.

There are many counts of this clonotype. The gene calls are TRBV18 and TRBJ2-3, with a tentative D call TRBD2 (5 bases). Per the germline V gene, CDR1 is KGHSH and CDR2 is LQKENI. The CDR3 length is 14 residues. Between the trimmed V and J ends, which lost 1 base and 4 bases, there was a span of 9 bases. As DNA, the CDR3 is TGTGCCAGCTCACCACTAGCGCCCGCAGATACGCAGTATTTT. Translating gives CASSPLAPADTQYF.

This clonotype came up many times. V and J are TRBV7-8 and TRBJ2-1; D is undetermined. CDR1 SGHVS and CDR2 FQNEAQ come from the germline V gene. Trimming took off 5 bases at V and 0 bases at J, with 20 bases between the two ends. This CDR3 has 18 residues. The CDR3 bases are TGTGCCAGCAGCCCAGCCGCCCCGATTATCTCCTCCTACAATGAGCAGTTCTTC. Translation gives CASSPAAPIISSYNEQFF.

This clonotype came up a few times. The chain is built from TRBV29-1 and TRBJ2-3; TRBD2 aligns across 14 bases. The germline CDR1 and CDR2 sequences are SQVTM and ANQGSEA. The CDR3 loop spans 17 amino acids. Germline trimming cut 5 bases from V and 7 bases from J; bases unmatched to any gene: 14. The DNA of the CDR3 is TGCAGCGTTAGTAGGTGGGCGACTAGCGGGAGGGGGAATACGCAGTATTTT. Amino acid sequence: CSVSRWATSGRGNTQYF.

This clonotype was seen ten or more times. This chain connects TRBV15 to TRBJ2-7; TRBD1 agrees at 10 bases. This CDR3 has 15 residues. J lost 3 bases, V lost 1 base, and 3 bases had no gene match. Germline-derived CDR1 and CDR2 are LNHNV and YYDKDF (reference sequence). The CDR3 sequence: CATSRGGQGNYEQYF. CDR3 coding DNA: TGTGCCACCAGCAGAGGGGGACAGGGGAACTACGAGCAGTACTTC.

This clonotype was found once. This chain's CDR3 is CATSSGATSGTQKETQYF. CDR3 coding DNA: TGTGCCACCAGCAGCGGGGCGACTAGCGGGACCCAGAAAGAGACCCAGTACTTC. The genes are TRBV15 and TRBJ2-5; 11 bases line up with TRBD2. Germline loops: CDR1 LNHNV, CDR2 YYDKDF (reference sequence). This CDR3 is built from 18 residues. J lost 3 bases, V lost 3 bases, and 12 bases had no gene match.

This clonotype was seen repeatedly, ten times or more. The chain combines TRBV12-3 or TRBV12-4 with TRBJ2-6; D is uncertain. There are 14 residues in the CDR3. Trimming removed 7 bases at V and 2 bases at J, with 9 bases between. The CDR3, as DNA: TGTGCCAGCAACCCGTCGGCTGGGGCCAACGTCCTGACTTTC. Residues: CASNPSAGANVLTF.

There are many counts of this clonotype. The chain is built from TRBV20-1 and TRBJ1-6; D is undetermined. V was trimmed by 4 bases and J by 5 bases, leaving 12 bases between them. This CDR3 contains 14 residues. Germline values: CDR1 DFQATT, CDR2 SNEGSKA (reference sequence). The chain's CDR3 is CSATVNANNSPLHF. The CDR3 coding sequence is TGCAGTGCTACAGTGAACGCTAATAATTCACCCCTCCACTTT.

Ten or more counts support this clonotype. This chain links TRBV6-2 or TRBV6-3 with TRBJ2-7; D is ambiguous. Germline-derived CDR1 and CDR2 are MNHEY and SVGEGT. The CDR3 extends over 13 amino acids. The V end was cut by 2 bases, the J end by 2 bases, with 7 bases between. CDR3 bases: TGTGCCAGCAGTTACGGACGGACCTACGAGCAGTACTTC. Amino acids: CASSYGRTYEQYF.

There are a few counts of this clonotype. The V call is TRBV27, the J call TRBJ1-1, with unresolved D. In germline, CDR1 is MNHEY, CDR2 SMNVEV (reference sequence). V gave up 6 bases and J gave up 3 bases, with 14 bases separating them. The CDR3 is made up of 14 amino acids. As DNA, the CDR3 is TGTGCCAGCAGCCCGCTAGCTTATGACACTGAAGCTTTCTTT. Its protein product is CASSPLAYDTEAFF.

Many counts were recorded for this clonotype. The CDR3 protein is CASSSGLAKNIQYF. As DNA, the CDR3 is TGTGCCAGCAGTTCCGGACTAGCCAAAAACATTCAGTACTTC. The chain combines TRBV27 with TRBJ2-4; TRBD2 might be the D (5 bases). Germline V gene data show CDR1 as MNHEY and CDR2 as SMNVEV (reference sequence). Between the trimmed V and J ends, which lost 4 bases and 0 bases, there was a span of 7 bases. The CDR3 contains 14 residues.

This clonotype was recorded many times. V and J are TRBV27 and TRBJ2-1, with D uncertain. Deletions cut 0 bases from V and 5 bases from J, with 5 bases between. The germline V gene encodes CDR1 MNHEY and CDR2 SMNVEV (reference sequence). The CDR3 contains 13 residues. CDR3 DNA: TGTGCCAGCAGTTTATCGAGGAACAATGAGCAGTTCTTC. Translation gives CASSLSRNNEQFF.

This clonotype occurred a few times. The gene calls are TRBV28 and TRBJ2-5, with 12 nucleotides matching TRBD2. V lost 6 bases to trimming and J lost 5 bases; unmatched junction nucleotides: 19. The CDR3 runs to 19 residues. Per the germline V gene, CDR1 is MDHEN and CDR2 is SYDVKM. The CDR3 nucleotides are TGTGCCAGCAGCGGGGGGGGGGCGGCTAGCGGGAGGGCCTTGGAGACCCAGTACTTC. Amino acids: CASSGGGAASGRALETQYF.

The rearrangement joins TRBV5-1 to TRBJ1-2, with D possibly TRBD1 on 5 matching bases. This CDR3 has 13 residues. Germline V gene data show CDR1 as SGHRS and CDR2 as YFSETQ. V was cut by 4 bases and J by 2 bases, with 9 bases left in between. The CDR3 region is CASSNTGNYGYTF. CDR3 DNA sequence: TGCGCCAGCAGCAATACAGGAAACTATGGCTACACCTTC.